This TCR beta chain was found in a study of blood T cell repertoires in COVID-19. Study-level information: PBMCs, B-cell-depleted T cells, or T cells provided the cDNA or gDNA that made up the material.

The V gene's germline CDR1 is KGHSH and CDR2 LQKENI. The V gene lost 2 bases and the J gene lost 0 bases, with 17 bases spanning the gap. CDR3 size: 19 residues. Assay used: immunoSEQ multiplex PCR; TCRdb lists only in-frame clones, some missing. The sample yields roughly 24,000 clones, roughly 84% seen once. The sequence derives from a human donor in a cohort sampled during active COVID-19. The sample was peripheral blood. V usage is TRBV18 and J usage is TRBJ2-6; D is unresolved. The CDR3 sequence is CASSPTPFERSSGANVLTF. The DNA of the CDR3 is TGTGCCAGCTCACCAACCCCCTTTGAACGGAGCTCTGGGGCCAACGTCCTGACTTTC. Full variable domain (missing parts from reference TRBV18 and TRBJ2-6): NAGVMQNPRHLVRRRGQEARLRCSPMKGHSHVYWYRQLPEEGLKFMVYLQKENIIDESGMPKERFSAEFPKEGPSILRIQQVVRGDSAAYFCASSPTPFERSSGANVLTFGAGSRLTVL.